This is a list of T cell receptor beta chains from one sample in a study of patients and donors after allogeneic stem cell transplantation. TCRdb itself ran the RT-PCR reads through MiXCR, one entry per CDR3 protein. Of roughly 230,000 distinct CDR3 sequences in the sample, 13% to 15% were seen once. Source material: blood, either unsorted or a sorted T cell fraction (not recorded which). These receptors came from a human donor who was either an allogeneic HSCT recipient or a stem cell or donor lymphocyte infusion donor (not recorded which). It is not recorded whose cells these are; they may come from a transplant donor. Both conserved end residues are part of each CDR3. D genes are given only for firm matches. A clone size is listed for some rows: how often the clone was seen (once, few, many), or a class if it is expanded.

size	D	J	V	DNA	CDR3
few	-	TRBJ2-1	TRBV3-1	TGTGCCAGCAGCCTCCGACAGATCTCCTACAATGAGCAGTTCTTC	CASSLRQISYNEQFF
many	TRBD1	TRBJ1-2	TRBV4-1	TGCGCCAGCAGCCAGAACACGGGACAGGCCCGGGGCTACACCTTC	CASSQNTGQARGYTF
-	TRBD2	TRBJ2-5	TRBV29-1	TGCAGCGCCGATAGCGGGAGGCTTGAGACCCAGTACTTC	CSADSGRLETQYF
-	TRBD1	TRBJ2-2	TRBV7-3	TGTGCCAGCAGCTCGGGACAGGGGTTTGGCGGGGAGCTGTTTTTT	CASSSGQGFGGELFF
many	-	TRBJ2-7	TRBV9	TGTGCCAGCAGCGACGACAGTTCCTACGAGCAGTACTTC	CASSDDSSYEQYF
-	TRBD1	TRBJ2-3	TRBV19	TGTGCCAGTAGTAGTTTGGGGGACAGGAGCACAGATACGCAGTATTTT	CASSSLGDRSTDTQYF
many	-	TRBJ1-2	TRBV5-1	TGCGCCAGCAGCTTGGAGAACAGACTCTATGGCTACACCTTC	CASSLENRLYGYTF
few	TRBD2	TRBJ2-2	TRBV7-3	TGTGCCAGCAGCCTCAGGGCGCGGGAGAGGAACACCGGGGAGCTGTTTTTT	CASSLRARERNTGELFF
-	-	TRBJ2-3	TRBV20-1	TGCAGTGCTAGAAGAAGGGCGAGCACAGATACGCAGTATTTT	CSARRRASTDTQYF
few	-	TRBJ1-1	TRBV15	TGTGCCACCAGCAGAGATCTCGGGGGGCCTACCATTGAAGCTTTCTTT	CATSRDLGGPTIEAFF
-	TRBD2	TRBJ2-1	TRBV2	TGTGCCAGAACCCCAACGACTAGCCCGGGAGAGCAGTTCTTC	CARTPTTSPGEQFF
few	-	TRBJ2-5	TRBV29-1	TGCAGCCTTTTAAAAAGGGGGGGAGGTGGAGAGACCCAGTACTTC	CSLLKRGGGGETQYF
-	TRBD1	TRBJ1-1	TRBV11-2	TGTGCCAGCAGCCCCGGGACAGGGATCACTGAAGCTTTCTTT	CASSPGTGITEAFF
many	TRBD1	TRBJ1-4	TRBV6-5	TGTGCCAGCAGTTTAGGACAGGGGTATAATGAAAAACTGTTTTTT	CASSLGQGYNEKLFF
-	-	TRBJ2-7	TRBV28	TGTGCCAGCAGTTCTCAGGGGGGTCGCGAGCAGTACTTC	CASSSQGGREQYF
many	-	TRBJ2-7	TRBV20-1	TGCAGTGCCCCAGATCCAGCGGGTCCCATCTACGAGCAGTACTTC	CSAPDPAGPIYEQYF
few	-	TRBJ2-4	TRBV6-5	TGTGCCAGCAGTTACGCCAAATCCACGGCCAAAAACATTCAGTACTTC	CASSYAKSTAKNIQYF
-	-	TRBJ2-2	TRBV11-2	TGTGCCAGCAGCCCTCGGACAGTGGTGGCCGGGGAGCTGTTTTTT	CASSPRTVVAGELFF
-	-	TRBJ1-5	TRBV5-6	TGTGCCAGCAAAACTCTCAGGGAAGGCGGCAATCAGCCCCAGCATTTT	CASKTLREGGNQPQHF
many	-	TRBJ1-6	TRBV3-1	TGTGCCAGCAGCCGAAGGACGCTAACGCATTCACCCCTCCACTTT	CASSRRTLTHSPLHF
-	-	TRBJ2-7	TRBV4-1	TGCGCCAGCAGCCAAGTAATGGCGGATCTCTACGAGCAGTACTTC	CASSQVMADLYEQYF
-	-	TRBJ1-2	TRBV4-2	TGTGCCAGCAGCCAAGAGAACTATGGCTACACCTTC	CASSQENYGYTF
-	TRBD1	TRBJ1-2	TRBV24-1	TGTGCCACCAGTGACCGGGGGGGGGACAGGGAGGTCTCTGGCTACACCTTC	CATSDRGGDREVSGYTF
-	-	TRBJ1-6	TRBV7-9	TGTGCCAGCAGCACTTACAGGGCCCATAATTCACCCCTCCACTTT	CASSTYRAHNSPLHF
-	-	TRBJ1-1	TRBV6-1	TGTGCCAGCATCCCCCTAAAGGGTGGAGAGAAGAACACTGAAGCTTTCTTT	CASIPLKGGEKNTEAFF
few	-	TRBJ2-2	TRBV20-1	TGCAGTGCGCCACAAAGGTACACCGGGGAGCTGTTTTTT	CSAPQRYTGELFF
few	-	TRBJ2-3	TRBV20-1	TGCAGTGCCACCCGGGACCCTTACACAGATACGCAGTATTTT	CSATRDPYTDTQYF
-	TRBD2	TRBJ2-1	TRBV6-1	TGTGCCAGCAGTCCCCCGGGACTAGCGGCCCTAGGGCAGTTCTTC	CASSPPGLAALGQFF
many	-	TRBJ1-1	TRBV9	TGTGCCAGCAGCCCGGGGTCACTATTAGGCACTGAAGCTTTCTTT	CASSPGSLLGTEAFF
few	-	TRBJ2-5	TRBV20-1	TGCAGTGCTAGAGACCCGGACGGTCAAGAGACCCAGTACTTC	CSARDPDGQETQYF
few	-	TRBJ1-2	TRBV11-2	TGTGCCAGCAGCTTGGGACATCTGGTGGGCTACACCTTC	CASSLGHLVGYTF
many	TRBD1	TRBJ2-1	TRBV15	TGTGCCACCAGCAGACTCAGGGACAGCGACAATGAGCAGTTCTTC	CATSRLRDSDNEQFF
many	-	TRBJ2-3	TRBV20-1	TGCAGTGCTATTCACCCCGGAAAGAGCACAGATACGCAGTATTTT	CSAIHPGKSTDTQYF
-	TRBD2	TRBJ2-2	TRBV9	TGTGCCAGCAGCGTGTCTAGCGGTGCGAGGACCGGGGAGCTGTTTTTT	CASSVSSGARTGELFF
-	TRBD2	TRBJ2-3	TRBV20-1	TGCAGTGCTAGAGACGCAGGGACTAGCACCCGCGATACGCAGTATTTT	CSARDAGTSTRDTQYF
-	-	TRBJ2-7	TRBV7-9	TGTGCCAGCAGCTTCGCCGAGGGCGAGCAGTACTTC	CASSFAEGEQYF
many	-	TRBJ2-1	TRBV24-1	TGTGCCACCAGTGAACTAGCAGACAAGGGAAATGAGCAGTTCTTC	CATSELADKGNEQFF
few	TRBD1	TRBJ2-5	TRBV11-2	TGTGCCAGCAGCTTAGAGACAGGGTCGGCGCAAGAGACCCAGTACTTC	CASSLETGSAQETQYF
-	-	TRBJ2-5	TRBV20-1	TGCAGTGCTAGTTTCCCAGAAAGGGAGACCCAGTACTTC	CSASFPERETQYF
few	-	TRBJ2-7	TRBV20-1	TGCAGTGCTAGAGACCCCCAGGGAAAGGAGCAGTACTTC	CSARDPQGKEQYF
-	-	TRBJ2-7	TRBV12-3/TRBV12-4	TGTGCCAGCAGTTTACTGGGGGGGCTGGCCGAGCAGTACTTC	CASSLLGGLAEQYF
-	-	TRBJ2-2	TRBV3-1	TGTGCCAGCAGCCAAGGTGATGTAGGGTTCCCCGGGGAGCTGTTTTTT	CASSQGDVGFPGELFF
-	-	TRBJ2-7	TRBV12-3/TRBV12-4	TGTGCCAGCAGTTTCTCTGAATACTACGAGCAGTACTTC	CASSFSEYYEQYF
-	TRBD1	TRBJ1-5	TRBV20-1	TGCAGTGCTAGAGGACAGGGGAGTAATCAGCCCCAGCATTTT	CSARGQGSNQPQHF
many	-	TRBJ2-7	TRBV4-3	TGCGCCAGCAGCCAAGATCCGGGTTCCTCCTACGAGCAGTACTTC	CASSQDPGSSYEQYF
-	TRBD2	TRBJ2-7	TRBV27	TGTGCCAGCAGTTCACCCGGACTAGTTTACGAGCAGTACTTC	CASSSPGLVYEQYF
few	-	TRBJ2-5	TRBV7-2	TGTGCCAGCAGCCCGGGGGGACAGCGGCAAGAGACCCAGTACTTC	CASSPGGQRQETQYF
few	TRBD1	TRBJ1-2	TRBV28	TGTGCCAGCAGCGCTACCCTGCCGGGACAGGGCTATGGCTACACCTTC	CASSATLPGQGYGYTF
few	-	TRBJ2-1	TRBV14	TGTGCCAGCAGCCAAGCGACTAAATACAATGAGCAGTTCTTC	CASSQATKYNEQFF
many	TRBD1	TRBJ2-3	TRBV4-3	TGCGCCAGCAGCCAAGGTCTTCAGGGGACAGGGGGCTTGGATACGCAGTATTTT	CASSQGLQGTGGLDTQYF
few	TRBD2	TRBJ2-3	TRBV7-3	TGTGCCAGCAGCTTATTGCCCGGCCTGGCGGGAGTAGGGTCAGATACGCAGTATTTT	CASSLLPGLAGVGSDTQYF
many	TRBD1	TRBJ1-5	TRBV12-3/TRBV12-4	TGTGCCAGCAGGGCCGGGACAGGGTTTCAGCCCCAGCATTTT	CASRAGTGFQPQHF
many	-	TRBJ2-4	TRBV20-1	TGCAGTGCTAGTATTGGACAACTAGCCAAAAACATTCAGTACTTC	CSASIGQLAKNIQYF
-	-	TRBJ2-7	TRBV18	TGTGCCAGCTCACCTAAGGGGGGCAGTTACGAGCAGTACTTC	CASSPKGGSYEQYF
-	-	TRBJ1-6	TRBV6-1	TGTGCCAGCAGAGCGGGGCAGGGACAATATAATTCACCCCTCCACTTT	CASRAGQGQYNSPLHF